This record looks at one TCR beta chain sequence and its context. TCRdb processed the 5' RACE reads anew with MiXCR; each CDR3 protein has one entry. The table has 580,000 or so distinct CDR3 sequences, roughly 17% seen once; the top ten hold around 7.8%. These data are taken from a study of T-cell memory formation after mild COVID-19. This CDR3 spans 18 amino acids. Per germline, CDR1 MNHNY and CDR2 SVGAGI (reference sequence). Deletions cut 0 bases from V and 2 bases from J, with 16 bases between. The receptor's source is an adult woman who had mild COVID-19 (a few samples of this study predate the infection). Cell type and time point are not known. Sequenced input: PBMCs or a T cell subset sorted from them (not recorded which). The chain links TRBV6-6 to TRBJ1-4; D is undetermined. CDR3 sequence (DNA): TGTGCCAGCAGTTACTCGACCCCCTCAGGAAGGACTAATGAAAAACTGTTTTTT. This encodes CASSYSTPSGRTNEKLFF.